What follows are 27 T cell receptor beta chains derived from one specimen sequenced in a study of T cells in Graves' hyperthyroidism and ophthalmopathy (dated by TCRdb to the late 2010s). The library was obtained by multiplex PCR. Sequencer: Illumina HiSeq 2000. The TCR beta CDR3 regions were amplified from RNA transcripts. For the first round of RT-PCR on the TCR CDR3, the HTBI primer set was used together with the Qiagen OneStep RT-PCR kit. In TCRdb, the public reads were trimmed at Q25 with fastp and aligned with MiXCR, with productive beta chains retained. Rows merge per CDR3 protein into single entries with the most common DNA and genes. This sample gives 300,000 to 350,000 distinct CDR3 sequences in total; over 15% of them show up just once. The ten biggest clones cover around 35% of the sample. The specimen sequenced was blood. These receptors all stem from a man under 40 with Graves' hyperthyroidism.

This clonotype was detected a few times. This chain links TRBV3-1 with TRBJ2-1; D gene ambiguous. Deletions cut 0 bases from V and 9 bases from J, with 9 bases between. Germline-derived CDR1 and CDR2 are LGHDT and YNNKEL (reference sequence). This CDR3 has 13 residues. CDR3 nucleotide sequence: TGTGCCAGCAGCCAAGATAGCCCCCGTGAGCAGTTCTTC. Residues: CASSQDSPREQFF.

This clonotype occurred many times. V usage is TRBV27 and J usage is TRBJ2-7; TRBD2 might be the D (6 bases). This CDR3 has 15 amino acids. CDR1 is MNHEY, CDR2 SMNVEV, per germline (reference sequence). V lost 6 bases and J 2 bases, leaving 17 bases between the germline ends. The DNA for the CDR3 is TGTGCCAGCAGCCCTTCTGGGGGACTTCCCTACGAGCAGTACTTC. It translates to CASSPSGGLPYEQYF.

The genes are TRBV7-2 and TRBJ1-2; no definite D call. The V end lost 3 bases, the J end lost 8 bases, and 19 bases lay between the germline ends. The CDR3 totals 15 residues. Germline V lookup: CDR1 SGHTA, CDR2 FQGNSA. The CDR3 DNA follows: TGTGCCAGCAGCTTTGCTGGAAACCCCGCGGGCGGCTACACCTTC. Translating gives CASSFAGNPAGGYTF.

The chain links TRBV5-6 to TRBJ1-5; maybe TRBD1 (5 bases). Trimming shortened V by 2 bases and J by 5 bases, and 14 bases separated the two germline ends. The length of the CDR3 is 15 residues. Germline V gives CDR1 SGHDT, CDR2 YYEEEE. CDR3 sequence reads: CASSFGAGQDQPQHF. In DNA form, the CDR3 reads TGTGCCAGCAGCTTTGGGGCAGGACAAGATCAGCCCCAGCATTTT.

This clonotype appeared many times. This chain uses TRBV7-9 with TRBJ2-4; D perhaps matches TRBD2 (5 bases). Trimming cost V 1 base and J 0 bases, with 10 bases left between them. Germline CDR1 reads SEHNR; CDR2 reads FQNEAQ (reference sequence). The CDR3 spans 16 residues. CDR3 in DNA: TGTGCCAGCAGCTTAGGGGCGGGTGTAGCCAAAAACATTCAGTACTTC. It specifies CASSLGAGVAKNIQYF.

Turning to this clonotype: One end of the junction fails to match germline, which may point to a read error. The chain employs TRBV29-1 and TRBJ2-7; 7 nucleotides agree with TRBD1. Germline CDR1 is SQVTM and CDR2 is ANQGSEA. The CDR3 length is 13 residues. The CDR3: CSARGQSTTERYF. The DNA for the CDR3 is TGCAGCGCTCGGGGACAGAGTACCACCGAGCGGTACTTC.

This clonotype appeared many times. The V gene is TRBV6-1, the J gene TRBJ2-7; a weak D match, TRBD1 (5 bases). Trimming removed 3 bases from V and 2 bases from J, with 14 bases in between. The CDR3 is 15 amino acids. Germline values: CDR1 MNHNS, CDR2 SASEGT. CDR3 nucleotide sequence: TGTGCCAGCAGTGAGGGAAGGGGAACTCCCTACGAGCAGTACTTC. Translating it yields CASSEGRGTPYEQYF.

This clonotype appeared many times. CDR3 DNA sequence: TGTGCCATCAGAGACCCTCGGGGGCTGGGCACTGAAGCTTTCTTT. Translated: CAIRDPRGLGTEAFF. This chain uses TRBV10-3 with TRBJ1-1; maybe TRBD1 (6 bases). Germline V gene lookup returns CDR1 ENHRY and CDR2 SYGVKD. V lost 6 bases to trimming and J lost 4 bases, with 18 bases between them. The CDR3 extends over 15 amino acids.

This clonotype was counted at least ten times. The chain joins TRBV6-2 or TRBV6-3 to TRBJ1-1, with no clear D. V was cut by 5 bases and J by 10 bases, with 11 bases left in between. Germline lookup yields CDR1 MNHEY and CDR2 SVGEGT. CDR3 length equals 11 residues. The CDR3: CASSSLAVAFF. As DNA, the CDR3 is TGTGCCAGCAGTAGTTTGGCGGTAGCTTTCTTT.

This clonotype was observed many times. This chain links TRBV28 with TRBJ2-1; D uncertain. This CDR3 comprises 13 residues. The V gene lost 5 bases and the J gene lost 10 bases, with 15 bases spanning the gap. The germline V gene has CDR1 MDHEN and CDR2 SYDVKM. CDR3 coding DNA: TGTGCCAGCAGTGAGATCAGTCGGTGGGAGCAGTTCTTC. Its translation is CASSEISRWEQFF.

The chain uses TRBV20-1 and TRBJ2-2; possibly TRBD1 for D (6 bases). Germline V gene lookup returns CDR1 DFQATT and CDR2 SNEGSKA (reference sequence). This CDR3 spans 13 amino acids. The V end was cut by 4 bases, the J end by 3 bases, with 9 bases between. The CDR3 here is CSANREDTGELFF. CDR3 coding DNA: TGCAGTGCTAACAGGGAAGACACCGGGGAGCTGTTTTTT.

The chain recombines TRBV4-1 with TRBJ2-5, with no clear D. The CDR3 consists of 12 residues. V was pared by 5 bases and J by 5 bases, with 9 bases between. CDR1 and CDR2 (germline): MGHRA, YSYEKL. The CDR3 nucleotides are TGCGCCAGCAGCTCGTCAGTGGAGACCCAGTACTTC. Translated, it gives CASSSSVETQYF.

This rearrangement joins TRBV11-2 to TRBJ2-3; the D call may be TRBD1 or TRBD2 (6 bases each). Trimming pared 0 bases from V and 0 bases from J, leaving 13 bases between. In germline, CDR1 is SGHAT, CDR2 FQNNGV. CDR3 length: 17 amino acids. DNA of the CDR3: TGTGCCAGCAGCTTAGAAGGCGGGACACTCAGCACAGATACGCAGTATTTT. This encodes CASSLEGGTLSTDTQYF.

This clonotype was seen ten or more times. The chain combines TRBV12-3 or TRBV12-4 with TRBJ1-5; 7 bases match TRBD1. CDR3 length: 14 amino acids. V was pared by 4 bases and J by 2 bases, with 2 bases of the junction left unmatched. The CDR3 bases are TGTGCCAGCAGTTCTACAGGGGGCAATCAGCCCCAGCATTTT. Translated, it gives CASSSTGGNQPQHF.

This clonotype was recorded only once. It may be a read error: a sequence one base away is much more abundant. The V call is TRBV15, the J call TRBJ2-5; 8 positions agree with TRBD2. The CDR3 loop spans 14 amino acids. Germline V gene data show CDR1 as LNHNV and CDR2 as YYDKDF (reference sequence). The CDR3 nucleotides are TGTGCCACCAGTCGGGAGGGTTTTCAAGAGGCCCAGTACTTC. This encodes CATSREGFQEAQYF.

This chain uses TRBV4-1 with TRBJ2-7; the D gene is possibly TRBD1 (6 bases). V was trimmed by 3 bases and J by 5 bases, leaving 11 bases between them. CDR3 length: 13 residues. The germline CDR1 and CDR2 sequences are MGHRA and YSYEKL. The CDR3 region is CASSHVDSNEQYF. The CDR3 nucleotides read TGCGCCAGCAGCCACGTGGACAGTAACGAGCAGTACTTC.

The chain uses TRBV10-3 and TRBJ2-1; D is possibly TRBD2 (6 bases). In germline, CDR1 is ENHRY, CDR2 SYGVKD. Between the trimmed V and J ends, which lost 6 bases and 8 bases, there was a span of 11 bases. The CDR3 extends over 12 amino acids. This chain's CDR3 is CAISRDSYEQFF. DNA of the CDR3: TGTGCCATCAGCAGGGACTCCTATGAGCAGTTCTTC.

This clonotype occurred many times. The gene calls are TRBV20-1 and TRBJ2-1; D may be TRBD1 (5 bases). Per germline, CDR1 DFQATT and CDR2 SNEGSKA (reference sequence). Deletions cut 6 bases from V and 0 bases from J, with 18 bases between. The CDR3 is 16 amino acids. The CDR3 region has the DNA TGCAGTGCCCAAACGCAGGGATCTAGCTCCTACAATGAGCAGTTCTTC. Translation: CSAQTQGSSSYNEQFF.

This clonotype was seen many times. The genes are TRBV7-2 and TRBJ1-2, with TRBD1 as a possible D gene (6 bases). Looked up from germline, CDR1 is SGHTA and CDR2 is FQGNSA. This CDR3 region has 15 residues. With 3 bases removed from V and 2 bases from J, the gap between germline ends came to 13 bases. The CDR3 DNA reads TGTGCCAGCAGCTTTTGGGGGGGGCTCAACTATGGCTACACCTTC. Translation gives CASSFWGGLNYGYTF. Together with reference TRBV7-2 and TRBJ1-2, the CDR3 gives the full variable domain: GAGVSQSPSNKVTEKGKDVELRCDPISGHTALYWYRQSLGQGLEFLIYFQGNSAPDKSGLPSDRFSAERTGGSVSTLTIQRTQQEDSAVYLCASSFWGGLNYGYTFGSGTRLTVV.

This clonotype was seen once. V is TRBV20-1 and J is TRBJ1-4; D gene unclear. The germline V gene encodes CDR1 DFQATT and CDR2 SNEGSKA (reference sequence). CDR3 length equals 17 residues. The V and J ends lost 1 base and 0 bases respectively, with 15 bases between them. The CDR3 DNA is TGCAGTGCTAGAGTAAGCGTCAATAGTGCAACTAATGAAAAACTGTTTTTT. Its translation is CSARVSVNSATNEKLFF.

The chain employs TRBV6-1 and TRBJ1-5; a weak D match, TRBD1 (5 bases). Trimming stripped 6 bases from V and 0 bases from J, with 12 bases between. CDR3 length: 15 amino acids. CDR1 is MNHNS and CDR2 is SASEGT in the germline V gene. This CDR3 reads CASRKTEYSNQPQHF. CDR3 bases: TGTGCCAGCAGGAAGACAGAATATAGCAATCAGCCCCAGCATTTT.

This clonotype showed up many times. V gene TRBV10-3 combines with J gene TRBJ2-5; 7 nucleotides match TRBD2. Germline CDR1 and CDR2: ENHRY and SYGVKD. There are 15 residues in the CDR3. V was clipped by 6 bases and J by 2 bases; unmatched bases: 9. The DNA for the CDR3 is TGTGCCATCAGGGGGGAGGGTCAGTTACAAGAGACCCAGTACTTC. It translates to CAIRGEGQLQETQYF.

This chain uses TRBV5-1 with TRBJ2-5; 8 bases agree with TRBD1. V shed 2 bases and J 5 bases; nucleotides not matched to a gene: 8. The germline CDR1 and CDR2 sequences are SGHRS and YFSETQ. There are 15 residues in the CDR3. The CDR3 spells CASSFQDRASETQYF. The CDR3 nucleotides read TGCGCCAGCAGCTTCCAGGACAGGGCTTCGGAGACCCAGTACTTC. The entire variable domain, with the rest obtained from reference TRBV5-1 and TRBJ2-5, is as follows: KAGVTQTPRYLIKTRGQQVTLSCSPISGHRSVSWYQQTPGQGLQFLFEYFSETQRNKGNFPGRFSGRQFSNSRSEMNVSTLELGDSALYLCASSFQDRASETQYFGPGTRLLVL.

A note on this clonotype: One base away lies a much larger clone, so this may be a sequencing read error. This chain links TRBV7-9 with TRBJ2-1; 10 positions agree with TRBD2. CDR1 and CDR2 (germline): SEHNR, FQNEAQ (reference sequence). The CDR3 runs 16 residues. J lost 9 bases, V lost 3 bases, and 11 bases had no gene match. Here the CDR3 reads CASSFQREGLAGEQFF. The CDR3 DNA is TGTGCCAGCAGCTTCCAGCGGGAGGGCCTAGCGGGTGAGCAGTTCTTC. Supplemented by reference TRBV7-9 and TRBJ2-1, the full variable domain reads DTGVSQNPRHKITKRGQNVTFRCDPISEHNRLYWYRQTLGQGPEFLTYFQNEAQLEKSRLLSDRFSAERPKGSFSTLEIQRTEQGDSAMYLCASSFQREGLAGEQFFGPGTRLTVL.

This clonotype was recorded at least ten times. The chain couples TRBV20-1 to TRBJ2-5; 12 bases are a match to TRBD2. The CDR3 consists of 15 residues. V gave up 0 bases and J gave up 2 bases; unmatched junction bases: 1. Germline lookup yields CDR1 DFQATT and CDR2 SNEGSKA (reference sequence). This CDR3 is CSARDLAGGQETQYF. The CDR3 region has the DNA TGCAGTGCTAGAGACCTAGCGGGAGGGCAAGAGACCCAGTACTTC.

This clonotype was picked up many times. The J gene is TRBJ1-1, the V gene TRBV5-1; TRBD1 aligns across 7 bases. V shed 5 bases and J 3 bases; nucleotides not matched to a gene: 7. Germline assignment: CDR1 SGHRS and CDR2 YFSETQ. The CDR3 consists of 14 residues. The CDR3, as DNA: TGCGCCAGCAGGTCGACAGGGAAGTACACTGAAGCTTTCTTT. It specifies CASRSTGKYTEAFF.

This clonotype was observed once. The rearrangement joins TRBV28 to TRBJ2-3; 10 bases are shared with TRBD2. Germline assignment: CDR1 MDHEN and CDR2 SYDVKM. V lost 6 bases to trimming and J lost 2 bases; unmatched junction nucleotides: 8. This CDR3 region has 16 residues. CDR3 nucleotides: TGTGCCAGCAGCAAAATAGCGGGAGGTGTCACAGATACGCAGTATTTT. Residues: CASSKIAGGVTDTQYF.